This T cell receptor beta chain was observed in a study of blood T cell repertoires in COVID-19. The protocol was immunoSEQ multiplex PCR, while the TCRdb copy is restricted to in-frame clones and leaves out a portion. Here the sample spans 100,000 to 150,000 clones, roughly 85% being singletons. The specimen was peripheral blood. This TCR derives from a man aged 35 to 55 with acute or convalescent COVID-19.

CDR3 nucleotides: TGTGCCAGCAGCCAAGAAGGCACTAGCGGGAGCCAAGAGACCCAGTACTTC. Translation gives CASSQEGTSGSQETQYF. This chain joins TRBV4-2 and TRBJ2-5; the match to TRBD2 covers 11 bases. J lost 1 base, V lost 0 bases, and 4 bases had no gene match. From germline, CDR1 is LGHNA and CDR2 YNFKEQ. CDR3 length: 17 residues.